This T cell receptor beta chain was documented in a study of response to subunit inactivated influenza vaccine (dated 2018 in TCRdb). Context from the whole study: To follow how T cells responded to a trivalent subunit inactivated influenza vaccine, the researchers relied on deep quantitative profiling of the T cell receptor repertoire. General study outcomes and caveats: The authors suggested that each seasonal influenza vaccination may recruit only a limited number of new T cells.

According to the germline V gene (reference sequence), CDR1 reads MNHEY and CDR2 reads SMNVEV. From its cysteine to its phenylalanine, the CDR3 spans 16 amino acids. CDR3 DNA is the only sequence kept; it has 48 bases, read in frame from the first base. V gives up 3 bases and J gives up 0 bases, and the segment between their germline ends measures 13 bases. The library relied on RT-PCR. Sequencing was carried out with an Illumina HiSeq 2500. The raw public data were reprocessed by TCRdb itself: fastp quality trimming at Q25, MiXCR clonotype calling, in-frame beta chains only. Each record represents a unique CDR3 protein, reported with the most common genes and DNA among its rows. The sample data list around 200,000 distinct CDR3 sequences, and approximately 12% of these were observed just once. Less than 30% of the sample rests with the top ten. In its sample, this clonotype was seen many times. Its antigen remains undetermined. Base qualities are not provided; no much larger clone lies one nucleotide away.

The sample also formed part of further work on T cells expressing NK-cell markers. Taken from the second paper: The TCR beta cDNA libraries were made using 5'RACE template switching, a step that added both a universal primer site and unique molecular identifiers. TCR beta-chain repertoires were profiled in sorted CD3+CD56+NKG2C+, CD3+CD56+NKG2C- and CD3+CD56-NKG2C+ T-cell subsets from several donors. Seven of the eight sequenced donors were HCMV-seropositive and one was HCMV-seronegative. To restrict sorting to alphabetaTCR-expressing T cells, an anti-gammadeltaTCR antibody was added in several experiments. In six donors, the dominant CD3+CD56+NKG2C+ clonotypes were among the top 10 CD8+ clonotypes and accounted for roughly 1.0-8% of CD8+ T cells. Those dominant clonotypes were again the most abundant among CD3+CD56-NKG2C+ cells in several donors, at roughly 28.3-65%. It remained unclear whether the expanded NKG2C-expressing T cell clones were specific for HCMV antigens. Randomly selected healthy volunteers, three men and five women, were used as the eight sequenced donors. A commercial ELISA kit detecting HCMV-specific IgG in serum was used to determine HCMV serostatus. Peripheral blood mononuclear cells were isolated from blood by Ficoll density gradient centrifugation. CD4+ and CD8+ T cells were isolated from PBMC by magnetic immunoseparation with Miltenyi isolation kits. Synthesis of cDNA was primed from the TCR beta constant segment and was followed by two consecutive PCR amplification steps. The libraries were sequenced on Illumina HiSeq 2000/2500, MiSeq or NextSeq, producing 2 x 150 bp reads. MIGEC was used to demultiplex reads and group reads by UMI, and MiTCR was used to assemble and quantify clonotypes. To exclude erroneous sequences, any TCR cDNA sequence not supported by at least two reads was discarded. The tcR package was used for downstream repertoire analysis, with clonotypes matched between fractions based on CDR3 nucleotide sequence plus V segment. VDJmatch was used to annotate antigen specificity against VDJdb, with one amino acid substitution in CDR3 permitted.

The sequence was collected from a man aged 45-60 years who received an inactivated influenza vaccine. Donor details come from another sample of the same person, matched by shared clones. Here the chain combines TRBV27 and TRBJ2-3, with no confidently assigned D gene. The specimen comprised CD8+ T cells sorted from PBMCs, sampled 11 to 12 days after vaccination. The DNA sequence is TGTGCCAGCAGTTTCGTTGGAGTTACTAGCACAGATACGCAGTATTTT. Its product reads: CASSFVGVTSTDTQYF.